The 4 T cell receptor beta chains below were found in one sample sequenced in a study of response to subunit inactivated influenza vaccine. Each CDR3 protein gets one entry after TCRdb re-called the RT-PCR reads with MiXCR. The sample yields roughly 150,000 distinct CDR3 sequences, roughly 11% seen once. Specimen: non-naive T cells sorted from PBMCs, collected 45 days after vaccination. The receptors were sampled from a man in his fifties who received an inactivated influenza vaccine.

This clonotype was found a few times. J is TRBJ2-3 and V is TRBV7-9, with 11 nucleotides matching TRBD2. The CDR3 has 15 residues. Germline lookup yields CDR1 SEHNR and CDR2 FQNEAQ (reference sequence). J was trimmed by 2 bases and V by 3 bases; bases with no gene match: 1. The CDR3 sequence: CASSLTSGATDTQYF. CDR3 nucleotides: TGTGCCAGCAGCTTGACTAGCGGGGCCACAGATACGCAGTATTTT.

J is TRBJ1-5 and V is TRBV5-6, with D possibly being TRBD1 (6 bases). The V end lost 4 bases, the J end lost 3 bases, and 11 bases lay between the germline ends. This CDR3 region has 14 residues. Germline lookup yields CDR1 SGHDT and CDR2 YYEEEE. For the CDR3, the DNA is TGTGCCAGCAGCAGAACAGGGCCCAATCAGCCCCAGCATTTT. Its protein is CASSRTGPNQPQHF.

The rearrangement joins TRBV5-6 to TRBJ2-2; D is uncertain. This CDR3 is 15 amino acids long. From germline, CDR1 is SGHDT and CDR2 YYEEEE. V was clipped by 0 bases and J by 3 bases, with 9 bases between them. The CDR3 sequence is CASSLAGIYTGELFF. CDR3 sequence (DNA): TGTGCCAGCAGCTTGGCCGGAATTTACACCGGGGAGCTGTTTTTT. Looking up the rest from reference TRBV5-6 and TRBJ2-2 gives the full variable domain: DAGVTQSPTHLIKTRGQQVTLRCSPKSGHDTVSWYQQALGQGPQFIFQYYEEEERQRGNFPDRFSGHQFPNYSSELNVNALLLGDSALYLCASSLAGIYTGELFFGEGSRLTVL.

The chain joins TRBV6-5 to TRBJ1-3; no reliable D call. In germline, CDR1 is MNHEY, CDR2 SVGAGI. The CDR3 spans 14 residues. The V end lost 2 bases, the J end lost 2 bases, and 7 bases lay between the germline ends. CDR3 loop: CASSYPGTGNTIYF. As DNA, the CDR3 is TGTGCCAGCAGTTACCCGGGAACTGGAAACACCATATATTTT.